The clone carrying this T cell receptor (beta chain) was picked up many times. The antigen is not known. Each CDR3 protein is one row after TCRdb ran MiXCR on the RACE reads. The sample lists just under 60,000 distinct CDR3 sequences; roughly 12% were seen once. This sample was taken from a study of human T cells and chemical hapten exposure. Background on the study: DPC at 2% was the sensitizing agent, placed on 2 cm by 2 cm of upper inner arm skin. Variation in per-sample TCR yields came mainly from small pooled library volume differences.

As for time point: patch test 3, about 24 weeks after DPC sensitization. As to treatment: therapeutic diphenylcyclopropenone sensitization with weekly scalp DPC. Blood was collected ahead of every patch test applied. Whole-study findings and limits: Compared with pre-sensitization or healthy control sets, expanded TCRs clustered more.

The sequence derives from a man aged 25-40 years with alopecia areata. Some clones in this sample may be carry-over from other donors' samples. The sequencing used whole blood, collected in connection with sensitization to the hapten diphenylcyclopropenone (DPC).

The CDR3 coding sequence is TGCAGTGCTAGAGTACGGGTGGGCTATGGCTACACCTTC. Encoded protein: CSARVRVGYGYTF. This chain uses TRBV20-1 with TRBJ1-2; D gene uncertain. The length of the CDR3 is 13 residues. CDR1 is DFQATT and CDR2 is SNEGSKA in the germline V gene (reference sequence). V was shortened by 1 base and J by 4 bases, with 10 bases between the two germline ends.